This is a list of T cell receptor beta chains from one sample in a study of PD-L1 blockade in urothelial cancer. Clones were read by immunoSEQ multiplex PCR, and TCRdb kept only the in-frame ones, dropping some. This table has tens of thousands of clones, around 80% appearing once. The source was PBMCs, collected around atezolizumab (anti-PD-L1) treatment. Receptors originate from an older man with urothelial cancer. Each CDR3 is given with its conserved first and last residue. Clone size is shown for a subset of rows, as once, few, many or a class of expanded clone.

CASSYSNPRLAGELFF	TRBV6-6	TRBJ2-2	NA
CASSWLNTEAFF	TRBV19	TRBJ1-1	NA
CASSTSESTGELFF	TRBV2	TRBJ2-2	few
CASSHWTGTISGANVLTF	TRBV4-1	TRBJ2-6	NA
CASMRESQSSYEQYF	TRBV27	TRBJ2-7	NA
CASRGQAETQYF	TRBV2	TRBJ2-5	NA
CASRRDWQSSYNEQFF	TRBV2	TRBJ2-1	NA
CASSEERGLGYTF	TRBV6-1	TRBJ1-2	NA
CASSVLAGWADTQYF	TRBV6-1	TRBJ2-3	NA
CASSVGPAGETQYF	TRBV9	TRBJ2-5	NA
CASSPEGQVNTEAFF	TRBV13	TRBJ1-1	NA
CASSPGQGNYGYTF	TRBV18	TRBJ1-2	once
CASSLTGLYGYTF	TRBV28	TRBJ1-2	NA
CASSLLGDTQYF	TRBV7-9	TRBJ2-3	once
CASSFSDTDTQYF	TRBV7-2	TRBJ2-3	NA
CSAYRVRGYTF	TRBV20-1	TRBJ1-2	NA
CASSPGTYTDTQYF	TRBV10-1	TRBJ2-3	NA
CASSLATVDNEQFF	TRBV5-1	TRBJ2-1	NA
CASSPRTGSYFGGYTF	TRBV28	TRBJ1-2	few
CASSPESGRDGYEQYF	TRBV18	TRBJ2-7	NA
CASSPGLAASTDTQYF	TRBV10-1	TRBJ2-3	few
CASSLSLAGGNEQFF	TRBV5-4	TRBJ2-1	NA
CASSLAGGSGTNEKLFF	TRBV5-1	TRBJ1-4	NA
CASSSPGQAYNEQFF	TRBV25-1	TRBJ2-1	NA
CAISEGTANTGELFF	TRBV10-3	TRBJ2-2	NA
CASNRGISTEAFF	TRBV10-1	TRBJ1-1	NA
CASSLKTGTGSYTEAFF	TRBV28	TRBJ1-1	few
CASSYPGLAGARDEQFF	TRBV7-2	TRBJ2-1	NA
CASSFGSGKGEQYF	TRBV5-6	TRBJ2-7	NA
CASSIRRGNTEAFF	TRBV19	TRBJ1-1	NA
CASKPDGTYEQYF	TRBV6-5	TRBJ2-7	NA
CASSDGRRDEQYF	TRBV10-2	TRBJ2-7	NA
CAISEPSTDTQYF	TRBV10-3	TRBJ2-3	once
CSAMRDRVDGYTF	TRBV29-1	TRBJ1-2	NA
CASSSAGGRYEQYF	TRBV5-1	TRBJ2-7	NA
CASSPVLSERTEAFF	TRBV2	TRBJ1-1	NA
CASSELLTGGGYTF	TRBV25-1	TRBJ1-2	once
CASSTDRSYEPQHF	TRBV5-4	TRBJ1-5	NA
CASSRRLAASYNEQFF	TRBV5-8	TRBJ2-1	NA
CASDGLAGETQYF	TRBV2	TRBJ2-5	NA
CATTGTSVSSYNEQFF	TRBV15	TRBJ2-1	NA
CSVSDTPSTEAFF	TRBV29-1	TRBJ1-1	NA
CASSREWRSNYGYTF	TRBV5-1	TRBJ1-2	NA
CSVEDRTGQSTDTQYF	TRBV29-1	TRBJ2-3	NA
CASSEGQARGKLFF	TRBV25-1	TRBJ1-4	NA
CASSLAATGVPGNTIYF	TRBV7-2	TRBJ1-3	few
CASSLGLAGETQYF	TRBV5-1	TRBJ2-5	once
CATAGGDEKLFF	TRBV10-3	TRBJ1-4	NA
CASRPTSGRARETQYF	TRBV6-4	TRBJ2-5	NA
CASSYETGPNYEQYF	TRBV6-5	TRBJ2-7	NA
CASSRGTGENQPQHF	TRBV6-1	TRBJ1-5	NA
CASSPRTGGSYGYTF	TRBV9	TRBJ1-2	NA
CASSSTGPVRNIQYF	TRBV6-6	TRBJ2-4	NA
CASSVAVGANVLTF	TRBV9	TRBJ2-6	NA
CASSYSKGLREKLFF	TRBV6-5	TRBJ1-4	NA
CASSPLQGSGANVLTF	TRBV5-4	TRBJ2-6	NA
CASSEFLRLALYNEQFF	TRBV25-1	TRBJ2-1	NA
CASSELGRGTTEAFF	TRBV10-2	TRBJ1-1	NA
CASSPAGLAGAYEQYF	TRBV7-9	TRBJ2-7	NA
CASNFKSNGNTEAFF	TRBV6-6	TRBJ1-1	NA